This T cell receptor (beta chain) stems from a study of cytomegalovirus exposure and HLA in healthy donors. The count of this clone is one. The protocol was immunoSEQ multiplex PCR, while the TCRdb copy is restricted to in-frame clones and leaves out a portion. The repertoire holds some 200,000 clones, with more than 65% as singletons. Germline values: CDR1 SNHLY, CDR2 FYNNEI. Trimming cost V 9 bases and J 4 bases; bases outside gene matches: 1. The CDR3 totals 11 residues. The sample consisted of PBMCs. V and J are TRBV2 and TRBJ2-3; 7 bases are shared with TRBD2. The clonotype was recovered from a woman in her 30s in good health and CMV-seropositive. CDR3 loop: CARGGADTQYF. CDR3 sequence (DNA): TGTGCCAGGGGGGGGGCAGATACGCAGTATTTT.